This T cell receptor beta chain was observed in a study of shared clonotypes between healthy human individuals. Study-level background: Aged 18 to 49, the donors were a couple of women and a few men.

Authors' methods: ImmunoSEQ yielded junction-only sequences lacking quality scores, so filtering differed. Some clones are missing from TCRdb's copy, which holds only in-frame ones; the method was immunoSEQ multiplex PCR. Clone size and V and J calls were adopted from that table, with D and trimming inferred from the DNA. The sample shows around 2.5 million clones, roughly 93% of them seen only once. The trim removed 4 bases at V and 7 bases at J, leaving 7 bases unmatched. The CDR3 sequence is 15 residues long. Germline CDR1 is LGHNA and CDR2 is YNFKEQ. Sequencing was performed on naive CD4+ T cells from PBMCs. Subset here: CD45RA+ positively selected. The rearrangement links TRBV4-2 to TRBJ1-4; 9 nucleotides line up with TRBD1. This clonotype was obtained from a man in his late teens or twenties in good health. Some clones in this sample may be carry-over from other donors' samples. CDR3 sequence: CASSPLGTGIEKLFF. For the CDR3, the DNA is TGTGCCAGCAGCCCACTCGGGACAGGGATTGAAAAACTGTTTTTT.